A single sample is the source of the 28 T cell receptor beta chains below, sequenced in a study of cytomegalovirus exposure and HLA in healthy donors. The PCR had 60 Vbeta and 13 Jbeta primers. Clones were sequenced by immunoSEQ multiplex PCR, and TCRdb holds only the in-frame ones, with some missing. The sample totals 200,000 to 250,000 clones. Sequenced input: PBMCs. These TCRs come from a woman younger than 45 in good health and CMV-seropositive.

V gene TRBV13 combines with J gene TRBJ2-7, with D possibly matching TRBD1 (6 bases). The CDR3 covers 15 residues. Germline V gene data show CDR1 as PRHDT and CDR2 as FYEKMQ (reference sequence). V lost 5 bases to trimming and J lost 3 bases, with 17 bases between them. CDR3 DNA sequence: TGTGCCAGCAGCCTCCGGACAGCCGATTACTACGAGCAGTACTTC. Its protein product is CASSLRTADYYEQYF.

Concerning this clone itself: Different DNA sequences within this sample yield the same CDR3. V usage is TRBV5-1 and J usage is TRBJ2-3, with a weak D call TRBD1 (5 bases). The CDR3 is 13 amino acids. Trimming stripped 4 bases from V and 0 bases from J, with 6 bases between. CDR1 and CDR2 from the germline V gene are SGHRS and YFSETQ. The CDR3 coding sequence is TGCGCCAGCAGCACAGGTAGCACAGATACGCAGTATTTT. This sequence encodes CASSTGSTDTQYF.

As for this clone: In the same sample, other DNA sequences code for this CDR3. This sequence joins TRBV6-5 and TRBJ1-2; D uncertain. Germline V lookup: CDR1 MNHEY, CDR2 SVGAGI. Trimming pared 0 bases from V and 0 bases from J, leaving 8 bases between. The CDR3 has 15 amino acids. CDR3 sequence: CASSYSGGANYGYTF. CDR3 in DNA: TGTGCCAGCAGTTACTCAGGAGGAGCTAACTATGGCTACACCTTC.

This chain connects TRBV5-1 to TRBJ2-7; D gene uncertain. The V end was cut by 4 bases, the J end by 2 bases, with 10 bases between. The CDR3 spans 13 residues. The germline V gene has CDR1 SGHRS and CDR2 YFSETQ. The CDR3 protein is CASSRELTYEQYF. CDR3 coding DNA: TGCGCCAGCAGCCGAGAGCTTACCTACGAGCAGTACTTC.

V and J are TRBV5-6 and TRBJ2-1; D is possibly TRBD1 (6 bases). This CDR3 comprises 17 residues. Trimming shortened V by 2 bases and J by 0 bases, and 15 bases separated the two germline ends. Germline loops: CDR1 SGHDT, CDR2 YYEEEE. DNA for the CDR3: TGTGCCAGCAGCTTTTTAGGACAGTGGACCTCCTACAATGAGCAGTTCTTC. Amino acid sequence: CASSFLGQWTSYNEQFF. The full variable domain, in which reference TRBV5-6 and TRBJ2-1 provide the parts outside the CDR3, is DAGVTQSPTHLIKTRGQQVTLRCSPKSGHDTVSWYQQALGQGPQFIFQYYEEEERQRGNFPDRFSGHQFPNYSSELNVNALLLGDSALYLCASSFLGQWTSYNEQFFGPGTRLTVL.

The V gene is TRBV25-1, the J gene TRBJ1-1; D gene unclear. This CDR3 contains 12 residues. Per the germline V gene, CDR1 is MGHDK and CDR2 is SYGVNS. Trimming removed 4 bases at V and 5 bases at J, with 8 bases between. This CDR3 reads CASSGPITEAFF. The DNA of the CDR3 is TGTGCCAGCAGTGGGCCGATAACTGAAGCTTTCTTT.

This chain uses TRBV5-6 with TRBJ2-7; 12 bases align to TRBD2. Germline lookup yields CDR1 SGHDT and CDR2 YYEEEE. J was trimmed by 0 bases and V by 4 bases; bases with no gene match: 5. The CDR3 has 16 amino acids. The CDR3 sequence is CASSPGLAGPSYEQYF. The CDR3 DNA reads TGTGCCAGCAGCCCCGGACTAGCGGGACCCTCCTACGAGCAGTACTTC. Looking up the rest from reference TRBV5-6 and TRBJ2-7 gives the full variable domain: DAGVTQSPTHLIKTRGQQVTLRCSPKSGHDTVSWYQQALGQGPQFIFQYYEEEERQRGNFPDRFSGHQFPNYSSELNVNALLLGDSALYLCASSPGLAGPSYEQYFGPGTRLTVT.

This chain connects TRBV30 to TRBJ1-2; TRBD1 matches 7 bases. The CDR3 extends over 16 amino acids. The germline gives CDR1 GTSNPN, CDR2 SVGIG (reference sequence). Germline trimming cut 0 bases from V and 7 bases from J; bases unmatched to any gene: 14. The CDR3 is CAWSVIPGRGASGYTF. In DNA, the CDR3 is TGTGCCTGGAGTGTAATCCCGGGCAGGGGGGCGAGTGGCTACACCTTC.

This rearrangement joins TRBV2 to TRBJ2-5, with D possibly being TRBD1 (6 bases). This CDR3 is built from 11 residues. Germline values: CDR1 SNHLY, CDR2 FYNNEI. V lost 6 bases and J 9 bases, leaving 11 bases between the germline ends. Here the CDR3 reads CASRPRGSQYF. The DNA for the CDR3 is TGTGCCAGCAGGCCCAGGGGTTCCCAGTACTTC.

This sequence joins TRBV5-1 and TRBJ2-1, with 10 bases aligning to TRBD2. V was pared by 0 bases and J by 0 bases, with 6 bases of the junction left unmatched. The CDR3 extends over 18 amino acids. Germline CDR1 and CDR2: SGHRS and YFSETQ. DNA for the CDR3: TGCGCCAGCAGCTTGGAGGGACTAGCGAAGAGCTCCTACAATGAGCAGTTCTTC. Amino acids: CASSLEGLAKSSYNEQFF.

The chain carries TRBV5-1 and TRBJ1-4, with D tentatively TRBD1 (5 bases). V was shortened by 0 bases and J by 8 bases, with 11 bases between the two germline ends. The CDR3 has 14 residues. Germline CDR1 is SGHRS and CDR2 is YFSETQ. CDR3 sequence: CASSLGTSREKLFF. The CDR3 DNA follows: TGCGCCAGCAGCTTGGGGACATCCCGAGAAAAACTGTTTTTT. Supplemented by reference TRBV5-1 and TRBJ1-4, the full variable domain reads KAGVTQTPRYLIKTRGQQVTLSCSPISGHRSVSWYQQTPGQGLQFLFEYFSETQRNKGNFPGRFSGRQFSNSRSEMNVSTLELGDSALYLCASSLGTSREKLFFGSGTQLSVL.

This chain uses TRBV12-2 with TRBJ1-4; the table's D gene call, TRBD1, was not cross checked with the DNA. TRBV12-2 is tagged as a pseudogene. The CDR3 spans 14 residues. The CDR3 region is CASRARTGDEKLFF. The CDR3 nucleotides read TGTGCAAGTCGCGCACGGACAGGGGATGAAAAACTGTTTTTT.

The J gene is TRBJ2-7, the V gene TRBV5-6; D uncertain. In germline, CDR1 is SGHDT, CDR2 YYEEEE. CDR3 length: 12 residues. V lost 2 bases and J 4 bases, leaving 7 bases between the germline ends. The CDR3 reads CASSFLAYEQYF. CDR3 coding DNA: TGTGCCAGCAGCTTTCTTGCGTACGAGCAGTACTTC.

J is TRBJ2-7 and V is TRBV6-5; 9 bases align to TRBD1. Losses at the gene ends were 2 bases for V and 6 bases for J; bases not matched to a gene: 5. The germline gives CDR1 MNHEY, CDR2 SVGAGI. This CDR3 region has 14 residues. The CDR3 loop is CASSYLTGGGEQYF. The DNA for the CDR3 is TGTGCCAGCAGTTACCTGACAGGGGGAGGCGAGCAGTACTTC.

The chain combines TRBV27 with TRBJ1-1; D not resolved. The CDR3 spans 15 residues. Trimming left V 6 bases short and J 7 bases short, with 21 bases between. CDR1 and CDR2 (germline): MNHEY, SMNVEV (reference sequence). The DNA of the CDR3 is TGTGCCAGCAGCCCAGTCTCAAAGGACTATCATGAAGCTTTCTTT. It codes for CASSPVSKDYHEAFF.

The rearrangement uses TRBV29-1 and TRBJ2-3, with D perhaps TRBD1 (6 bases). Germline V gene lookup returns CDR1 SQVTM and CDR2 ANQGSEA. The CDR3 length is 13 residues. Trimming removed 5 bases from V and 2 bases from J, with 11 bases in between. The CDR3, as DNA: TGCAGCGTTTCGGGACAACTCACAGATACGCAGTATTTT. Translated: CSVSGQLTDTQYF.

The chain recombines TRBV5-1 with TRBJ2-5, with 7 bases that match TRBD2. V lost 1 base to trimming and J lost 2 bases; unmatched junction nucleotides: 14. Germline V gene lookup returns CDR1 SGHRS and CDR2 YFSETQ. There are 18 residues in the CDR3. This CDR3 reads CASSLFTSVGTLQETQYF. CDR3 in DNA: TGCGCCAGCAGCTTGTTCACTAGCGTGGGAACATTACAAGAGACCCAGTACTTC.

The V gene is TRBV5-1, the J gene TRBJ1-2; the D is unclear. The CDR3 runs to 14 residues. Per the germline V gene, CDR1 is SGHRS and CDR2 is YFSETQ. Deletions cut 0 bases from V and 4 bases from J, with 10 bases between. Here the CDR3 DNA reads TGCGCCAGCAGCTTGGACGGGATTGGCTATGGCTACACCTTC. Protein product: CASSLDGIGYGYTF.

The rearrangement uses TRBV6-5 and TRBJ2-1, with 9 bases identical to TRBD2. Unmatched junction bases numbered 8, after V lost 2 bases and J lost 6 bases. CDR1 is MNHEY, CDR2 SVGAGI, per germline. The CDR3 has 16 amino acids. In DNA form, the CDR3 reads TGTGCCAGCAGTTACACCGGGACTAGCTTCATCAATGAGCAGTTCTTC. Amino acid sequence: CASSYTGTSFINEQFF.

CDR3 DNA sequence: TGTGCCAGCAGTTACGCGGATCAGCCCCAGCATTTT. Its protein is CASSYADQPQHF. The chain combines TRBV6-6 with TRBJ1-5; D uncertain. The CDR3 runs to 12 residues. CDR1 is MNHNY, CDR2 SVGAGI, per germline (reference sequence). Trimming stripped 2 bases from V and 5 bases from J, with 4 bases between.

The gene calls are TRBV6-5 and TRBJ2-7; 7 positions match TRBD2. V shed 6 bases, J shed 2 bases, and the junction held 7 bases outside the gene matches. The CDR3 sequence is 14 residues long. Germline CDR1 MNHEY, CDR2 SVGAGI. The CDR3 spells CASRESGNAYEQYF. The CDR3 DNA reads as TGTGCCAGCAGGGAGAGCGGGAATGCCTACGAGCAGTACTTC.

V is TRBV30 and J is TRBJ1-3, with D possibly matching TRBD1 (6 bases). This CDR3 has 14 residues. Germline CDR1 is GTSNPN and CDR2 is SVGIG (reference sequence). CDR3 region: CASLGTPSGNTIYF. CDR3 DNA: TGTGCGTCGCTCGGGACACCCTCTGGAAACACCATATATTTT.

The chain links TRBV9 to TRBJ1-6; D unclear. The CDR3 covers 12 residues. Trimming took off 7 bases at V and 8 bases at J, with 10 bases between the two ends. The germline V gene has CDR1 SGDLS and CDR2 YYNGEE. The CDR3 DNA reads as TGTGCCAGCGCTGGAGGTGATTCACCCCTCCACTTT. Amino acid sequence: CASAGGDSPLHF.

The chain combines TRBV11-2 with TRBJ1-5; 8 bases align to TRBD1. CDR3 length: 16 amino acids. Germline CDR1 is SGHAT and CDR2 is FQNNGV. J was trimmed by 9 bases and V by 4 bases; bases with no gene match: 14. The CDR3 DNA reads TGTGCCAGCAGCTCGGGGGGTTCAGGGGGCGATTGGCCCCAGCATTTT. This sequence encodes CASSSGGSGGDWPQHF.

V gene TRBV7-9 combines with J gene TRBJ2-3; D not certain. CDR1 and CDR2 (germline): SEHNR, FQNEAQ (reference sequence). Trimming pared 3 bases from V and 0 bases from J, leaving 13 bases between. CDR3 length: 16 residues. CDR3 loop: CASSFLGSLSTDTQYF. The DNA of the CDR3 is TGTGCCAGCAGCTTCTTGGGCTCCCTGAGCACAGATACGCAGTATTTT.

The chain carries TRBV25-1 and TRBJ2-3, with D possibly being TRBD1 (5 bases). Trimming removed 5 bases from V and 3 bases from J, with 9 bases in between. CDR3 size: 13 residues. Germline V CDR1 and CDR2: MGHDK, SYGVNS. The CDR3 DNA is TGTGCCAGCAGTATGCAGGGAACAGATACGCAGTATTTT. Translation gives CASSMQGTDTQYF.

The chain has TRBV7-9 and TRBJ1-4; 11 bases align to TRBD1. CDR1 and CDR2 (germline): SEHNR, FQNEAQ (reference sequence). Trimming removed 5 bases from V and 7 bases from J; junction bases left unmatched: 3. CDR3 length equals 14 residues. The CDR3 DNA sequence: TGTGCCAGCAGCCCCGGGACAGGGGGTGAAAAACTGTTTTTT. It specifies CASSPGTGGEKLFF.

This chain uses TRBV4-2 with TRBJ2-7, with 9 bases fitting TRBD1. CDR3 length: 15 amino acids. Germline CDR1 is LGHNA and CDR2 is YNFKEQ. The trim removed 7 bases at V and 8 bases at J, leaving 15 bases unmatched. The CDR3 loop is CASTPGTGILEQQYF. The CDR3 nucleotides are TGTGCCAGCACCCCCGGGACAGGGATTTTAGAGCAGCAGTACTTC.